Each of the 24 T cell receptor beta chains below was sequenced from the same sample in a study of T cells in Graves' hyperthyroidism and ophthalmopathy. Authors of the study amplified TCR beta CDR3 regions from RNA transcripts. Primed by the HTBI set, a first-round RT-PCR was run on the TCR CDR3. TCRdb re-called the multiplex PCR reads through MiXCR, storing one row per CDR3 protein. The sample comprises about 530,000 distinct CDR3 sequences, roughly 18% of which are singletons, and around 17% rests with the top ten. Sequencing was carried out using blood. These receptors came from a woman aged 18-29 years with Graves' ophthalmopathy.

This clonotype has more than one count but fewer than ten. CDR3 residues: CASSFDGGFTGNTIYF. The CDR3 DNA follows: TGTGCCAGCAGTTTTGACGGGGGTTTTACTGGAAACACCATATATTTT. The chain employs TRBV28 and TRBJ1-3; perhaps TRBD1 as D (5 bases). The CDR3 has 16 residues. V was shortened by 3 bases and J by 2 bases, with 14 bases between the two germline ends. Germline V gives CDR1 MDHEN, CDR2 SYDVKM.

J is TRBJ2-2 and V is TRBV7-2; D is perhaps TRBD2 (6 bases). CDR3 size: 15 residues. CDR1 is SGHTA, CDR2 FQGNSA, per germline. Trimming removed 5 bases from V and 4 bases from J, with 14 bases in between. The CDR3 protein is CASSRDSSFTGELFF. As DNA, the CDR3 is TGTGCCAGCAGCCGGGACTCCTCCTTCACCGGGGAGCTGTTTTTT.

The sample holds many counts of this clonotype. This rearrangement joins TRBV3-1 to TRBJ2-5; D is ambiguous. The CDR3 is 14 residues long. Germline V gene data show CDR1 as LGHDT and CDR2 as YNNKEL (reference sequence). The V and J ends lost 2 bases and 3 bases respectively, with 10 bases between them. DNA for the CDR3: TGTGCCAGCAGCCAAAGCTGGATGAAAGAGACCCAGTACTTC. As protein: CASSQSWMKETQYF.

The rearrangement uses TRBV30 and TRBJ1-2; TRBD1 might be the D (5 bases). The CDR3 has 14 amino acids. Trimming took 3 bases from V and 5 from J, leaving 16 bases between them. Germline CDR1 is GTSNPN and CDR2 is SVGIG (reference sequence). CDR3 sequence: CAWSGTLEIYGYTF. The CDR3 region has the DNA TGTGCCTGGAGCGGGACTCTCGAAATATATGGCTACACCTTC.

There are many counts of this clonotype. The chain carries TRBV12-5 and TRBJ1-1; tentatively, D is TRBD1 (5 bases). Per the germline V gene, CDR1 is LGHNT and CDR2 is FRNRAP. The CDR3 sequence is 16 residues long. V lost 2 bases and J 3 bases, leaving 16 bases between the germline ends. CDR3 in DNA: TGTGCTAGTGGTTTGTTCACCCTTGAAGGGGACACTGAAGCTTTCTTT. Protein sequence: CASGLFTLEGDTEAFF.

This clonotype has at least ten counts. The chain carries TRBV12-3 or TRBV12-4 and TRBJ1-5, with TRBD1 identical over 7 bases. This CDR3 has 16 residues. Trimming removed 5 bases from V and 0 bases from J; junction bases left unmatched: 7. CDR3 in DNA: TGTGCCAGCAGTGCAGACAGGGACTATAGCAATCAGCCCCAGCATTTT. Protein sequence: CASSADRDYSNQPQHF.

This clonotype showed up many times. This rearrangement joins TRBV28 to TRBJ2-5, with 7 bases aligning to TRBD2. The CDR3 sequence is 16 residues long. V gave up 5 bases and J gave up 2 bases; unmatched junction bases: 11. CDR1 and CDR2 from the germline V gene are MDHEN and SYDVKM. Written as DNA, the CDR3 is TGTGCCAGCAGTCCTTCCGCACTGGGAGGGCAAGAGACCCAGTACTTC. This encodes CASSPSALGGQETQYF.

This clonotype has more than one count but fewer than ten. The chain uses TRBV20-1 and TRBJ2-5, with TRBD2 identical over 7 bases. The CDR3 loop spans 16 amino acids. Trimming removed 3 bases from V and 2 bases from J; junction bases left unmatched: 12. CDR1 and CDR2 from the germline V gene are DFQATT and SNEGSKA (reference sequence). The CDR3 loop is CSARSPLGGLQETQYF. The CDR3 DNA reads as TGCAGTGCTAGGAGTCCCCTCGGGGGACTACAAGAGACCCAGTACTTC.

This clonotype was seen a few times. The rearrangement links TRBV27 to TRBJ2-1, with 10 bases lining up with TRBD1. Germline assignment: CDR1 MNHEY and CDR2 SMNVEV (reference sequence). The length of the CDR3 is 13 residues. V was clipped by 10 bases and J by 4 bases; unmatched bases: 4. The CDR3 region is CATRQGAYNEQFF. CDR3 nucleotide sequence: TGTGCCACAAGACAGGGGGCTTACAATGAGCAGTTCTTC.

This clonotype was seen ten or more times. The chain carries TRBV5-6 and TRBJ2-1; D not resolved. V gave up 3 bases and J gave up 14 bases, with 12 bases separating them. The V gene's germline CDR1 is SGHDT and CDR2 YYEEEE. The CDR3 totals 11 residues. The CDR3 sequence is CASSSDLQKFF. The DNA of the CDR3 is TGTGCCAGCAGCTCTGACCTACAGAAGTTCTTC.

J is TRBJ2-7 and V is TRBV19; D call uncertain. The CDR3 sequence is 11 residues long. Germline CDR1 LNHDA, CDR2 SQIVND (reference sequence). With 9 bases removed from V and 2 bases from J, the gap between germline ends came to 8 bases. CDR3 DNA: TGTGCCAGCGCGCACGCCTACGAGCAGTACTTC. It encodes CASAHAYEQYF. The full variable domain, with the rest looked up from reference TRBV19 and TRBJ2-7, is DGGITQSPKYLFRKEGQNVTLSCEQNLNHDAMYWYRQDPGQGLRLIYYSQIVNDFQKGDIAEGYSVSREKKESFPLTVTSAQKNPTAFYLCASAHAYEQYFGPGTRLTVT.

This clonotype was detected many times. The V call is TRBV20-1, the J call TRBJ2-5; 11 nucleotides match TRBD2. V was clipped by 3 bases and J by 3 bases; unmatched bases: 6. Germline V lookup: CDR1 DFQATT, CDR2 SNEGSKA (reference sequence). The CDR3 is made up of 15 amino acids. Here the CDR3 reads CSASLGTSGKETQYF. The CDR3, as DNA: TGCAGTGCTAGCCTAGGGACTAGCGGCAAAGAGACCCAGTACTTC.

This clonotype was seen many times. This sequence joins TRBV9 and TRBJ2-1, with 12 bases aligning to TRBD2. The CDR3 has 17 amino acids. Germline loops: CDR1 SGDLS, CDR2 YYNGEE. V was clipped by 3 bases and J by 5 bases; unmatched bases: 9. The DNA for the CDR3 is TGTGCCAGCAGCGCTACCAATCGGACTAGCGGGGACAATGAGCAGTTCTTC. Residues: CASSATNRTSGDNEQFF.

This clonotype was detected many times. The gene calls are TRBV28 and TRBJ1-1; perhaps TRBD1 as D (6 bases). The ends were cut back, 3 bases at V and 5 bases at J, with 7 bases in the middle. The CDR3 is made up of 12 amino acids. Germline CDR1 is MDHEN and CDR2 is SYDVKM. The chain's CDR3 is CASSFRGTEAFF. In nucleotides, the CDR3 is TGTGCCAGCAGTTTCAGGGGTACTGAAGCTTTCTTT.

This chain joins TRBV10-3 and TRBJ2-3; 10 nucleotides align to TRBD1. The germline CDR1 and CDR2 sequences are ENHRY and SYGVKD. The CDR3 runs to 20 residues. Unmatched junction bases numbered 12, after V lost 0 bases and J lost 0 bases. Written as DNA, the CDR3 is TGTGCCATCAGTGAGTCGCGGGACAGGGGCCTTTATACTAGCACAGATACGCAGTATTTT. This encodes CAISESRDRGLYTSTDTQYF.

With regard to this clonotype: This is likely a read error, given that the CDR3 carries no conserved phenylalanine or tryptophan at its end. The chain carries TRBV12-3 or TRBV12-4 and TRBJ2-7; D may match TRBD1 or TRBD2 (7 bases each). Trimming shortened V by 2 bases and J by 2 bases, and 16 bases separated the two germline ends. The CDR3 totals 16 residues. CDR3 in amino acids: CASSLNAGGATYEQYL. The DNA for the CDR3 is TGTGCCAGCAGTTTAAATGCAGGGGGGGCAACCTACGAGCAGTACCTC.

The DNA of the CDR3 is TGTGCCAGCAGCCCCGCCCAGGGGACCTCGGGGACCCAGTACTTC. Its translation is CASSPAQGTSGTQYF. This chain links TRBV7-3 with TRBJ2-5; tentative D call: TRBD1 (6 bases). The CDR3 runs 15 residues. The germline CDR1 and CDR2 sequences are SGHTA and FQGTGA. The V and J ends lost 5 bases and 7 bases respectively, with 20 bases between them.

A few counts support this clonotype. J is TRBJ2-1 and V is TRBV5-6; D tentatively fits TRBD1 or TRBD2 (6 bases each). V lost 0 bases to trimming and J lost 2 bases, with 12 bases between them. Looked up from germline, CDR1 is SGHDT and CDR2 is YYEEEE. The CDR3 has 16 amino acids. CDR3 region: CASSLGGASPYNEQFF. For the CDR3, the DNA is TGTGCCAGCAGCTTGGGGGGGGCTAGTCCCTACAATGAGCAGTTCTTC.

At least ten counts were recorded for this clonotype. V gene TRBV2 combines with J gene TRBJ1-1; 8 bases line up with TRBD1. The CDR3 extends over 15 amino acids. V lost 2 bases and J lost 5; bases outside the gene matches: 7. Germline V gene sequence: CDR1 SNHLY, CDR2 FYNNEI. The CDR3 nucleotides are TGTGCCAGCAGTGAAATTTACGGACAGGGAACTGAAGCTTTCTTT. Its protein is CASSEIYGQGTEAFF.

This clonotype was seen only a few times. The rearrangement uses TRBV2 and TRBJ1-6, with TRBD1 as a possible D gene (5 bases). The germline CDR1 and CDR2 sequences are SNHLY and FYNNEI. This CDR3 spans 13 amino acids. V was trimmed by 9 bases and J by 9 bases, leaving 15 bases between them. The CDR3 spells CARRGSGVSPLHF. CDR3 bases: TGTGCCAGGCGGGGGAGTGGGGTTTCACCCCTCCACTTT. Together with reference TRBV2 and TRBJ1-6, the CDR3 gives the full variable domain: EPEVTQTPSHQVTQMGQEVILRCVPISNHLYFYWYRQILGQKVEFLVSFYNNEISEKSEIFDDQFSVERPDGSNFTLKIRSTKLEDSAMYFCARRGSGVSPLHFGNGTRLTVT.

As to this clonotype: This may arise from a read error, as a much more abundant clone is one base away. The V gene is TRBV11-2, the J gene TRBJ2-3; 9 nucleotides line up with TRBD2. J gave up 8 bases and V 4 bases, and 10 bases lay outside the gene matches. Germline V gene sequence: CDR1 SGHAT, CDR2 FQNNGV. The CDR3 consists of 15 residues. CDR3 amino acids: CASSSMAGGHGTQYF. CDR3 sequence (DNA): TGTGCCAGCAGCTCCATGGCGGGGGGGCACGGTACGCAGTATTTT.

This chain connects TRBV28 to TRBJ2-5, with TRBD1 identical over 9 bases. V shed 11 bases, J shed 3 bases, and the junction held 10 bases outside the gene matches. There are 14 residues in the CDR3. Per germline, CDR1 MDHEN and CDR2 SYDVKM. This CDR3 reads CAGRRDRVEETQYF. The CDR3 DNA sequence: TGTGCCGGGAGACGGGACAGGGTAGAAGAGACCCAGTACTTC.

The table lists this clonotype with a few counts. This chain links TRBV10-3 with TRBJ2-2, with D hard to call. The CDR3 has 15 amino acids. The V end was cut by 1 base, the J end by 3 bases, with 9 bases between. Germline V gene data show CDR1 as ENHRY and CDR2 as SYGVKD. CDR3 in amino acids: CAISEWPGYTGELFF. The CDR3 DNA reads as TGTGCCATCAGTGAGTGGCCGGGTTACACCGGGGAGCTGTTTTTT.

This clonotype was counted many times. J is TRBJ1-1 and V is TRBV30; D is undetermined. CDR3 size: 11 residues. Germline V gene data show CDR1 as GTSNPN and CDR2 as SVGIG (reference sequence). Trimming took 4 bases from V and 6 from J, leaving 9 bases between them. In DNA form, the CDR3 reads TGTGCCTGGACAGGAGAGGCTGAAGCTTTCTTT. This sequence encodes CAWTGEAEAFF.